These 26 T cell receptor beta chains originate from one sample sequenced in a study of graft-versus-host responses after intestinal transplantation. For these TCRs, the target antigens are not known. TCRdb's copy holds only in-frame clones and misses some; the assay was immunoSEQ multiplex PCR. The sample has 90,000 to 130,000 clones; approximately 93% are singletons. Sequencing was performed on unstimulated CD8+ T cells sorted from spleen or lymph node cells, taken before transplant. The receptors here all came from a human donor who was the organ donor for an intestinal transplant.

The DNA for the CDR3 is TGTGCCAGCAGTGAACCGGACAGGGCAACCGGCTACACCTTC. It yields the protein CASSEPDRATGYTF. The V and J genes are TRBV6-1 and TRBJ1-2; 8 bases match TRBD1. CDR3 size: 14 residues. Germline CDR1 is MNHNS and CDR2 is SASEGT. The V gene end was trimmed by 2 bases and the J gene end by 8 bases; junction bases not matched to a gene: 7.

J is TRBJ1-5 and V is TRBV28; no definite D call. Deletions cut 2 bases from V and 4 bases from J, with 12 bases between. Germline V gene sequence: CDR1 MDHEN, CDR2 SYDVKM. This CDR3 comprises 15 residues. The CDR3 loop is CASSLEDFPNQPQHF. In DNA, the CDR3 is TGTGCCAGCAGTTTAGAGGACTTTCCTAATCAGCCCCAGCATTTT. Together with reference TRBV28 and TRBJ1-5, the CDR3 gives the full variable domain: DVKVTQSSRYLVKRTGEKVFLECVQDMDHENMFWYRQDPGLGLRLIYFSYDVKMKEKGDIPEGYSVSREKKERFSLILESASTNQTSMYLCASSLEDFPNQPQHFGDGTRLSIL.

As to this clone: Because it lacks the conserved phenylalanine or tryptophan at the end, this CDR3 is likely a read error. Because the CDR3's place on the DNA is in doubt, the DNA is left out and the CDR3 is given as listed by TCRdb. The chain couples TRBV7-9 to TRBJ2-2; TRBD2, the D gene given by the table, was not confirmed from the DNA. Germline loops: CDR1 SEHNR, CDR2 FQNEAQ (reference sequence). Termini included, the CDR3 measures 13 amino acids. CDR3: CASSFDDSGELSS.

This sequence joins TRBV5-1 and TRBJ2-2; D is unclear. Germline CDR1 is SGHRS and CDR2 is YFSETQ. The V and J ends lost 2 bases and 3 bases respectively, with 5 bases between them. CDR3 length equals 13 residues. CDR3 in amino acids: CASSFRDTGELFF. The DNA of the CDR3 is TGCGCCAGCAGCTTCCGGGACACCGGGGAGCTGTTTTTT.

This chain uses TRBV7-9 with TRBJ2-1; no clear D gene. In germline, CDR1 is SEHNR, CDR2 FQNEAQ (reference sequence). The CDR3 sequence is 12 residues long. Trimming left V 5 bases short and J 9 bases short, with 11 bases between. DNA for the CDR3: TGTGCCAGCAGCCTCTTCGATGGTGAGCAGTTCTTC. Translating it yields CASSLFDGEQFF.

The J gene is TRBJ2-7, the V gene TRBV7-9; D gene ambiguous. The CDR3 is made up of 16 amino acids. CDR1 is SEHNR, CDR2 FQNEAQ, per germline (reference sequence). V was cut by 2 bases and J by 0 bases, with 14 bases left in between. CDR3 bases: TGTGCCAGCAGCTTAAATACCCGGACGGACTCCTACGAGCAGTACTTC. Translating gives CASSLNTRTDSYEQYF.

This chain joins TRBV10-3 and TRBJ2-1, with 7 bases fitting TRBD2. CDR1 ENHRY and CDR2 SYGVKD come from the germline V gene. J lost 3 bases, V lost 2 bases, and 4 bases had no gene match. CDR3 length equals 15 residues. The CDR3 reads CAISESGISYNEQFF. The CDR3 nucleotides read TGTGCCATCAGTGAGAGCGGGATTAGCTACAATGAGCAGTTCTTC.

V usage is TRBV5-7 and J usage is TRBJ2-7; D is possibly TRBD2 (7 bases). TRBV5-7 is known as an ORF, though its function is uncertain. V dropped 5 bases and J dropped 6 bases, with 15 bases sitting between them. The CDR3 is made up of 13 amino acids. The CDR3 reads CASSQVGGLEQYF. The CDR3 DNA sequence: TGTGCCAGCAGTCAGGTGGGGGGGCTCGAGCAGTACTTC.

The chain is built from TRBV7-3 and TRBJ2-1, with D perhaps TRBD2 (6 bases). This CDR3 spans 13 amino acids. Trimming pared 5 bases from V and 5 bases from J, leaving 10 bases between. CDR1 SGHTA and CDR2 FQGTGA come from the germline V gene. CDR3 residues: CASSPGTDNEQFF. CDR3 bases: TGTGCCAGCAGCCCCGGGACTGACAATGAGCAGTTCTTC.

The chain combines TRBV7-6 with TRBJ2-2, with D possibly TRBD2 on 6 matching bases. Deletions cut 6 bases from V and 3 bases from J, with 17 bases between. The germline V gene has CDR1 SGHVS and CDR2 FNYEAQ. The CDR3 runs to 16 residues. CDR3 in DNA: TGTGCCAGCAGTCCTATAGGAGGGATAGACACCGGGGAGCTGTTTTTT. Protein: CASSPIGGIDTGELFF.

This clone appeared a single time. V is TRBV7-3 and J is TRBJ2-2; D gene uncertain. Germline assignment: CDR1 SGHTA and CDR2 FQGTGA. Trimming pared 4 bases from V and 5 bases from J, leaving 5 bases between. This CDR3 is 12 amino acids long. Here the CDR3 reads CASSYYTGELFF. In DNA, the CDR3 is TGTGCCAGCAGCTATTATACCGGGGAGCTGTTTTTT.

The chain combines TRBV5-6 with TRBJ2-7; D is perhaps TRBD2 (7 bases). The CDR3 contains 13 residues. Per the germline V gene, CDR1 is SGHDT and CDR2 is YYEEEE. Trimming cost V 5 bases and J 6 bases, with 15 bases left between them. The DNA of the CDR3 is TGTGCCAGCAGTCAGGTGGGGGGGCTCGAGCAGTACTTC. Protein sequence: CASSQVGGLEQYF.

The chain's CDR3 is CATSRAMMSDPVYGYTF. The CDR3 nucleotides are TGTGCCACCAGCAGAGCCATGATGTCGGATCCGGTCTATGGCTACACCTTC. J is TRBJ1-2 and V is TRBV15, with D unclear. Germline loops: CDR1 LNHNV, CDR2 YYDKDF (reference sequence). CDR3 size: 17 residues. V was pared by 1 base and J by 4 bases, with 19 bases between.

Only one count was recorded for this clone. This sequence joins TRBV7-9 and TRBJ1-1; 7 bases match TRBD1. The germline gives CDR1 SEHNR, CDR2 FQNEAQ (reference sequence). V lost 5 bases, J lost 1 base, and 4 bases stayed unmatched. This CDR3 contains 14 residues. The CDR3 bases are TGTGCCAGCAGCGGGGACAGAGGGAACACTGAAGCTTTCTTT. This codes for CASSGDRGNTEAFF.

The chain is built from TRBV28 and TRBJ2-7; 7 bases agree with TRBD1. V shed 3 bases, J shed 2 bases, and the junction held 4 bases outside the gene matches. Germline V gives CDR1 MDHEN, CDR2 SYDVKM. The CDR3 is made up of 14 amino acids. CDR3 amino acids: CASSFFRGTYEQYF. The CDR3 nucleotides are TGTGCCAGCAGTTTCTTCAGGGGGACCTACGAGCAGTACTTC. Complete variable domain (other parts from reference TRBV28 and TRBJ2-7): DVKVTQSSRYLVKRTGEKVFLECVQDMDHENMFWYRQDPGLGLRLIYFSYDVKMKEKGDIPEGYSVSREKKERFSLILESASTNQTSMYLCASSFFRGTYEQYFGPGTRLTVT.

V and J are TRBV11-2 and TRBJ1-2, with a possible D match to TRBD1 (5 bases). The CDR3 totals 15 residues. The ends were cut back, 5 bases at V and 6 bases at J, with 19 bases in the middle. Germline loops: CDR1 SGHAT, CDR2 FQNNGV. CDR3 DNA sequence: TGTGCCAGCAGCCCGATGTACTCGGGGCCCAATGGCTACACCTTC. It is translated as CASSPMYSGPNGYTF.

The count of this clone is one. V usage is TRBV7-6 and J usage is TRBJ2-1, with TRBD2 as a possible D gene (6 bases). V shed 5 bases and J shed 9 bases, with 23 bases lying between them. Germline V gene lookup returns CDR1 SGHVS and CDR2 FNYEAQ. The CDR3 extends over 16 amino acids. Here the CDR3 DNA reads TGTGCCAGCAGCAACGGGGGACTGCCCCCAGCTAGTGAGCAGTTCTTC. Amino acids: CASSNGGLPPASEQFF.

This sequence joins TRBV2 and TRBJ2-5; D is undetermined. The end of the DNA fits TRBJ2-7 better, so the J call may be wrong. Germline V gene sequence: CDR1 SNHLY, CDR2 FYNNEI. The CDR3 runs to 13 residues. For the CDR3, the DNA is TGTGCCAGCTCTCGGCTCGGCACCTACGAGCAGTACTTC. Amino acids: CASSRLGTYEQYF.

The genes are TRBV15 and TRBJ2-1, with D hard to call. The ends were cut back, 3 bases at V and 4 bases at J, with 10 bases in the middle. This CDR3 is 14 amino acids long. From germline, CDR1 is LNHNV and CDR2 YYDKDF (reference sequence). The CDR3 DNA sequence: TGTGCCACCAGCAGCCCGGGCCGATACAATGAGCAGTTCTTC. Translating it yields CATSSPGRYNEQFF.

The rearrangement links TRBV7-8 to TRBJ2-6; TRBD1 matches at 9 bases. V trimming: 3 bases; J trimming: 4 bases; junction bases outside the gene matches: 7. The CDR3 covers 17 residues. The V gene's germline CDR1 is SGHVS and CDR2 FQNEAQ. CDR3 region: CASSFLQGASGANVLTF. The CDR3 bases are TGTGCCAGCAGCTTTTTACAGGGGGCGTCAGGGGCCAACGTCCTGACTTTC.

The rearrangement uses TRBV5-1 and TRBJ1-1; TRBD1 agrees at 8 bases. Germline trimming cut 5 bases from V and 1 base from J; bases unmatched to any gene: 1. This CDR3 contains 13 residues. Per germline, CDR1 SGHRS and CDR2 YFSETQ. CDR3: CASSDRGNTEAFF. The CDR3 nucleotides are TGCGCCAGCAGTGACAGGGGGAACACTGAAGCTTTCTTT.

V and J are TRBV10-3 and TRBJ2-4; 8 nucleotides match TRBD1. With V trimmed by 10 bases and J by 9 bases, 5 bases remained unmatched. Germline CDR1 reads ENHRY; CDR2 reads SYGVKD. The CDR3 loop spans 11 amino acids. The CDR3 bases are TGTGCCACTCAGGGGGCAGGCATTCAGTACTTC. It yields the protein CATQGAGIQYF.

This clone occurred once. Different DNA sequences within this sample yield the same CDR3. The rearrangement uses TRBV7-6 and TRBJ2-3; 9 bases line up with TRBD2. The CDR3 spans 17 residues. Germline trimming cut 3 bases from V and 3 bases from J; bases unmatched to any gene: 10. From germline, CDR1 is SGHVS and CDR2 FNYEAQ. The CDR3 sequence: CASSFGLAGDSTDTQYF. The CDR3 DNA follows: TGTGCCAGCAGCTTCGGCTTAGCGGGGGATAGTACAGATACGCAGTATTTT.

The table lists this clone with a count of one. The chain carries TRBV12-5 and TRBJ2-7, with 11 bases lining up with TRBD2. The length of the CDR3 is 15 residues. Looked up from germline, CDR1 is LGHNT and CDR2 is FRNRAP. V lost 8 bases to trimming and J lost 3 bases; unmatched junction nucleotides: 9. The CDR3 loop reads CASLTSGTHLYEQYF. Written as DNA, the CDR3 is TGTGCTAGTCTGACTAGCGGGACGCACCTCTACGAGCAGTACTTC.

The chain carries TRBV5-1 and TRBJ2-7; unclear D gene. Looked up from germline, CDR1 is SGHRS and CDR2 is YFSETQ. Trimming removed 1 base from V and 3 bases from J, with 11 bases in between. The CDR3 length is 14 residues. CDR3 DNA sequence: TGCGCCAGCAGCTTGAGTCCACCCTACTACGAGCAGTACTTC. Translating it yields CASSLSPPYYEQYF.

The V gene is TRBV5-1, the J gene TRBJ2-7; TRBD1 or TRBD2 may be the D gene (5 bases each). Germline CDR1 SGHRS, CDR2 YFSETQ. The CDR3 is made up of 17 amino acids. V was shortened by 3 bases and J by 0 bases, with 19 bases between the two germline ends. CDR3 protein: CASSWDQSVFSSYEQYF. DNA for the CDR3: TGCGCCAGCAGCTGGGACCAATCGGTCTTCAGCTCCTACGAGCAGTACTTC.